Included here is one T cell receptor beta chain sequence, with context. This entry is derived from a study of OX40 agonist ivuxolimab in advanced cancers. About the research overall: Participants could have had prior anti-PD-1, anti-PD-L1 or anti-CTLA-4 therapy, and around 40% had some. One hepatocellular carcinoma and two cutaneous melanoma patients partially responded.

Assay used: immunoSEQ multiplex PCR; TCRdb lists only in-frame clones, some missing. Of around 94,000 clones in the sample, under 95% were seen once. The source is an adult with an advanced solid tumor such as melanoma, head and neck, liver or kidney cancer. The material was CD4+ or CD8+ T cells sorted from blood, obtained in a trial of the OX40 agonist ivuxolimab.

The DNA of the CDR3 is TGCGCCAGCAGCCAAGAGGGGGGCTGGCGGGAGGGCCGTGAGACCCAGTACTTC. It translates to CASSQEGGWREGRETQYF. The chain joins TRBV4-1 to TRBJ2-5; 9 positions agree with TRBD2. This CDR3 has 18 residues. Germline CDR1 reads MGHRA; CDR2 reads YSYEKL. The V gene end was trimmed by 0 bases and the J gene end by 5 bases; junction bases not matched to a gene: 13.